The 9 T cell receptor beta chains listed next were all sequenced from one sample in a study of cytomegalovirus exposure and HLA in healthy donors. The PCR was carried out with 60 Vbeta primers and 13 Jbeta primers. Produced via immunoSEQ multiplex PCR; TCRdb's table is partial and in-frame only. The table lists some 20,000 clones. The sample taken for sequencing was PBMCs. These receptors were collected from a man aged 55 to 70 in good health and CMV-seropositive.

CDR3 in DNA: TGTGCCAGCAGTCCGACTCCGGAGGGTGGCTACACCTTC. It yields the protein CASSPTPEGGYTF. This chain connects TRBV5-6 to TRBJ1-2; D remains unclear. The CDR3 covers 13 residues. Germline loops: CDR1 SGHDT, CDR2 YYEEEE. V gave up 5 bases and J gave up 7 bases, with 15 bases separating them.

The chain is built from TRBV29-1 and TRBJ1-1, with D possibly TRBD1 on 5 matching bases. The V gene lost 3 bases and the J gene lost 0 bases, with 17 bases spanning the gap. CDR1 is SQVTM, CDR2 ANQGSEA, per germline. This CDR3 comprises 16 residues. The CDR3 is CSVDGRSVGLNTEAFF. The CDR3 region has the DNA TGCAGCGTTGACGGCAGGTCCGTGGGGCTGAACACTGAAGCTTTCTTT. The full variable domain, in which reference TRBV29-1 and TRBJ1-1 provide the parts outside the CDR3, is SAVISQKPSRDICQRGTSLTIQCQVDSQVTMMFWYRQQPGQSLTLIATANQGSEATYESGFVIDKFPISRPNLTFSTLTVSNMSPEDSSIYLCSVDGRSVGLNTEAFFGQGTRLTVV.

The V and J genes are TRBV30 and TRBJ2-1, with D uncertain. Germline V gene lookup returns CDR1 GTSNPN and CDR2 SVGIG (reference sequence). V shed 1 base and J shed 9 bases, with 10 bases lying between them. The CDR3 sequence is 12 residues long. In nucleotides, the CDR3 is TGTGCCTGGAGTGGGCAGGCCGCTGAGCAGTTCTTC. Translation: CAWSGQAAEQFF.

The rearrangement uses TRBV5-6 and TRBJ2-2; possible D gene TRBD1, 6 bases. Germline CDR1 reads SGHDT; CDR2 reads YYEEEE. The CDR3 covers 13 residues. The V end was cut by 3 bases, the J end by 6 bases, with 9 bases between. In DNA form, the CDR3 reads TGTGCCAGCAGCTACAGGGCATCCGGGGAGCTGTTTTTT. Protein sequence: CASSYRASGELFF.

CDR3 amino acids: CASSRRTGAESNEQFF. CDR3 in DNA: TGTGCCAGCTCAAGGAGGACAGGGGCCGAGAGCAATGAGCAGTTCTTC. The chain employs TRBV18 and TRBJ2-1; 9 nucleotides match TRBD1. With 5 bases clipped from V and 6 bases from J, the junction kept 11 bases outside the gene matches. The CDR3 sequence is 16 residues long. Germline V gene data show CDR1 as KGHSH and CDR2 as LQKENI.

CDR3 region: CAWSVNRGYVHYGYTF. The CDR3, as DNA: TGTGCCTGGAGTGTAAACAGGGGATACGTACACTATGGCTACACCTTC. The chain couples TRBV30 to TRBJ1-2; 7 nucleotides align to TRBD1. Germline V gene sequence: CDR1 GTSNPN, CDR2 SVGIG (reference sequence). The CDR3 contains 16 residues. The J segment lost 3 bases and the V segment lost 0 bases, leaving 10 bases of the junction unmatched.

This chain uses TRBV5-1 with TRBJ2-7; the match to TRBD1 covers 10 bases. The CDR3 sequence is 14 residues long. J gave up 3 bases and V 4 bases, and 4 bases lay outside the gene matches. Germline-derived CDR1 and CDR2 are SGHRS and YFSETQ. CDR3 amino acids: CASSPRTGGYEQYF. In DNA, the CDR3 is TGCGCCAGCAGCCCCCGGACAGGGGGCTACGAGCAGTACTTC.

The chain joins TRBV6-1 to TRBJ1-5; D unclear. Between the trimmed V and J ends, which lost 1 base and 8 bases, there was a span of 12 bases. The V gene's germline CDR1 is MNHNS and CDR2 SASEGT. The CDR3 totals 14 residues. The DNA for the CDR3 is TGTGCCAGCAGTGAAGAACCGGGTGCGGAGCCCCAGCATTTT. Its translation is CASSEEPGAEPQHF.

This chain connects TRBV6-1 to TRBJ2-3; 8 nucleotides agree with TRBD1. Trimming removed 6 bases from V and 1 base from J; junction bases left unmatched: 3. The germline CDR1 and CDR2 sequences are MNHNS and SASEGT. This CDR3 has 14 amino acids. CDR3 sequence: CASRSGGGTDTQYF. The CDR3 DNA reads TGTGCCAGCAGATCAGGGGGCGGCACAGATACGCAGTATTTT.